The 13 T cell receptor beta chains below were found in one sample sequenced in a study of cytomegalovirus exposure and HLA in healthy donors. It was with 60 Vbeta and 13 Jbeta primers that the PCR ran. Repertoires were generated with immunoSEQ multiplex PCR, while TCRdb's copy carries only in-frame clones and drops some. The sample consists of 170,000 or so clones, under 80% of them appearing once. Sequenced sample: PBMCs. The origin of the receptors is a woman aged 45-59 years in good health and CMV-seropositive.

In regard to this clone: This specimen includes other DNA sequences encoding the same CDR3. This chain connects TRBV5-1 to TRBJ2-7; tentative D call: TRBD1 (6 bases). The CDR3 loop spans 14 amino acids. V shed 0 bases and J shed 4 bases, with 11 bases lying between them. Per the germline V gene, CDR1 is SGHRS and CDR2 is YFSETQ. The CDR3 loop is CASSLGSGAYEQYF. The DNA for the CDR3 is TGCGCCAGCAGCTTGGGGTCAGGGGCTTACGAGCAGTACTTC.

The genes are TRBV6-1 and TRBJ1-6, with D unresolved. This CDR3 comprises 14 residues. CDR1 MNHNS and CDR2 SASEGT come from the germline V gene. V was clipped by 6 bases and J by 7 bases, with 13 bases between them. The CDR3 reads CASSPEPRNSPLHF. The CDR3 DNA sequence: TGTGCCAGCAGCCCGGAGCCGAGGAATTCACCCCTCCACTTT.

This clone was counted once. The J gene is TRBJ2-5, the V gene TRBV19; 8 bases are shared with TRBD2. Germline CDR1 reads LNHDA; CDR2 reads SQIVND (reference sequence). The CDR3 covers 14 residues. Trimming at V came to 3 bases and at J to 2 bases, leaving 2 bases not matched to a gene. Written as DNA, the CDR3 is TGTGCCAGTAGTATCGGGGGGGTTCAAGAGACCCAGTACTTC. Translation: CASSIGGVQETQYF.

This chain links TRBV5-6 with TRBJ2-1; D unresolved. There are 13 residues in the CDR3. Germline CDR1 is SGHDT and CDR2 is YYEEEE. Trimming cost V 5 bases and J 9 bases, with 15 bases left between them. The CDR3 DNA is TGTGCCAGCAGTGTAGCTCTTGAAGGTGAGCAGTTCTTC. Residues: CASSVALEGEQFF. The variable domain in full, with the rest retrieved from reference TRBV5-6 and TRBJ2-1, is DAGVTQSPTHLIKTRGQQVTLRCSPKSGHDTVSWYQQALGQGPQFIFQYYEEEERQRGNFPDRFSGHQFPNYSSELNVNALLLGDSALYLCASSVALEGEQFFGPGTRLTVL.

As for this clone: An end of the junction differs from the germline gene, which may be a read error. The chain's CDR3 is CASSPLAGTETFF. The CDR3 coding sequence is TGTGCCAGCTCACCATTGGCAGGGACTGAAACTTTCTTT. This rearrangement joins TRBV18 to TRBJ1-1; a weak D match, TRBD1 (5 bases). This CDR3 is built from 13 residues. Germline V gene data show CDR1 as KGHSH and CDR2 as LQKENI.

This chain joins TRBV5-6 and TRBJ1-2, with 8 bases matching TRBD1. The V gene end was trimmed by 4 bases and the J gene end by 8 bases; junction bases not matched to a gene: 7. The CDR3 consists of 13 residues. Germline values: CDR1 SGHDT, CDR2 YYEEEE. The CDR3 reads CASSQTTGGGYTF. The CDR3 nucleotides read TGTGCCAGCAGCCAAACAACAGGGGGAGGCTACACCTTC.

The J gene is TRBJ2-7, the V gene TRBV6-6; weak D call: TRBD2 (5 bases). The CDR3 has 12 amino acids. V lost 7 bases and J lost 1, with 8 bases in between. The germline CDR1 and CDR2 sequences are MNHNY and SVGAGI (reference sequence). The CDR3 loop reads CASTGGSYEQYF. Here the CDR3 DNA reads TGTGCCAGCACCGGCGGGTCCTACGAGCAGTACTTC.

The genes are TRBV5-6 and TRBJ1-6; 7 nucleotides agree with TRBD1. Germline assignment: CDR1 SGHDT and CDR2 YYEEEE. The trim removed 4 bases at V and 7 bases at J, leaving 8 bases unmatched. The CDR3 covers 15 residues. CDR3 sequence: CASSPLGTENSPLHF. The DNA for the CDR3 is TGTGCCAGCAGCCCCCTCGGGACAGAAAATTCACCCCTCCACTTT.

V and J are TRBV9 and TRBJ2-5, with TRBD2 identical over 12 bases. The CDR3 spans 14 residues. V lost 3 bases, J lost 6 bases, and 3 bases stayed unmatched. CDR1 and CDR2 (germline): SGDLS, YYNGEE. CDR3 sequence (DNA): TGTGCCAGCAGCGCCGGACTAGCGGGAAAGACCCAGTACTTC. It encodes CASSAGLAGKTQYF.

This clone has more than one count but fewer than ten. This sample includes further DNA sequences coding for the same CDR3. The CDR3: CASSVGTGAYEQYF. The CDR3 DNA is TGTGCCAGCAGCGTCGGGACAGGGGCCTACGAGCAGTACTTC. The chain uses TRBV9 and TRBJ2-7; TRBD1 matches at 10 bases. Germline assignment: CDR1 SGDLS and CDR2 YYNGEE. The CDR3 loop spans 14 amino acids. V lost 2 bases, J lost 2 bases, and 1 base stayed unmatched.

The V and J genes are TRBV27 and TRBJ2-3; no reliable D call. Trimming removed 7 bases at V and 0 bases at J, with 11 bases between. The CDR3 runs 14 residues. Germline V lookup: CDR1 MNHEY, CDR2 SMNVEV (reference sequence). The CDR3 DNA is TGTGCCAGCATGCGCTTTTCTAGCACAGATACGCAGTATTTT. Translated: CASMRFSSTDTQYF.

Only a few counts were recorded for this clone. V gene TRBV5-1 combines with J gene TRBJ2-7, with 9 bases identical to TRBD1. With V trimmed by 0 bases and J by 1 base, 5 bases remained unmatched. CDR1 SGHRS and CDR2 YFSETQ come from the germline V gene. This CDR3 is 16 amino acids long. The CDR3 nucleotides are TGCGCCAGCAGCTTGGCCGGGACAGGGCCTTCCTACGAGCAGTACTTC. Encoded protein: CASSLAGTGPSYEQYF.

The chain couples TRBV7-2 to TRBJ2-7; 7 bases agree with TRBD1. The CDR3 covers 13 residues. Germline CDR1 is SGHTA and CDR2 is FQGNSA. Losses at the gene ends were 8 bases for V and 2 bases for J; bases not matched to a gene: 6. CDR3 amino acids: CASSKTGPYEQYF. Written as DNA, the CDR3 is TGTGCCAGCTCAAAGACAGGGCCCTACGAGCAGTACTTC.